This TCR beta chain was recorded in a study of blood T cell repertoires in COVID-19. Study-level background: Material from acute and convalescent COVID-19 was sourced from the United States, Italy and Spain. Sample material is recorded as cDNA or gDNA derived from T cells, B-cell-depleted T cells, or PBMCs.

Source study methods: Cell counts per sample came from amplifying reference gene primers. TCRdb's table, derived via immunoSEQ multiplex PCR, lists solely in-frame clones and lacks some. The V and J calls and clone size come from that table; D and trimming were worked out from the DNA. The repertoire holds over 20,000 clones, with about four fifths as singletons. This CDR3 is 16 amino acids long. Germline assignment: CDR1 SEHNR and CDR2 FQNEAQ (reference sequence). V dropped 1 base and J dropped 1 base, with 11 bases sitting between them. The sample was peripheral blood. The source of this sequence is a human donor in a cohort sampled during active COVID-19. This chain uses TRBV7-9 with TRBJ1-3; a possible D gene is TRBD1 (6 bases). As DNA, the CDR3 is TGTGCCAGCAGCTTAGGTCCACAGGGTTCTGGAAACACCATATATTTT. It specifies CASSLGPQGSGNTIYF.